Listed below are T cell receptor delta chains from one sample, sequenced in a study of delta chains in infants with herpesvirus infections. TCRdb called clones anew from the RT-PCR reads with CATT. The table shows around 1,500 delta-chain clones, with 7% to 10% occurring only once. The specimen comprised peripheral blood, sampled at time point 2 of longitudinal follow-up. The receptors stem from a human donor who was a Ugandan infant, either HIV-exposed or HIV-unexposed (not recorded which). Both conserved end residues are part of each CDR3. Fields, in order: J gene, V gene, CDR3 protein.

j_gene: TRDJ1
v_gene: TRDV2
CDR3aa: CACDSLTGGYDTDKLIF

j_gene: TRDJ1
v_gene: TRDV3
CDR3aa: CAFRAWPSAGGYAQLIF

j_gene: TRDJ1
v_gene: TRDV1
CDR3aa: CALGSRWPFTLGDTHTDKLIF

j_gene: TRDJ1
v_gene: TRDV1
CDR3aa: CALGEDSYSSRGGYGNDHNTDKLIF

j_gene: TRDJ1
v_gene: TRDV3
CDR3aa: CASPGLPKGLGPPPTDKLIF

j_gene: TRDJ2
v_gene: TRDV1
CDR3aa: CALGELQGRTPYWGIIDLTAQLFF

j_gene: TRDJ1
v_gene: TRDV1
CDR3aa: CALGEPVSSGDGSTDKLIF

j_gene: TRDJ1
v_gene: TRDV1
CDR3aa: CALGELGPPSYVPGGGYYTDKLIF

j_gene: TRDJ1
v_gene: TRDV1
CDR3aa: CALGERVFPESDKLIF

j_gene: TRDJ3
v_gene: TRDV2
CDR3aa: CACDTGGYSSWDTRQMFF

j_gene: TRDJ1
v_gene: TRDV1
CDR3aa: CALGEDPLLHTDKLIF

j_gene: TRDJ1
v_gene: TRAV38-2/DV8
CDR3aa: CAFMSLPTTGERLIF

j_gene: TRDJ1
v_gene: TRAV38-2/DV8
CDR3aa: CAYRSAVGRRADKLIF

j_gene: TRDJ1
v_gene: TRDV1
CDR3aa: CALGLPGYAKLIF

j_gene: TRDJ1
v_gene: TRDV1
CDR3aa: CALGNRYFPPSGYKSYTDKLIF

j_gene: TRDJ3
v_gene: TRDV2
CDR3aa: CACDFVLGDTNWDTRQMFF

j_gene: TRDJ1
v_gene: TRDV1
CDR3aa: CALGEVGDKLIF

j_gene: TRDJ1
v_gene: TRDV1
CDR3aa: CALGGTRGPDKLIF

j_gene: TRDJ1
v_gene: TRDV1
CDR3aa: CALGESPSGGYADKLIF

j_gene: TRDJ1
v_gene: TRDV1
CDR3aa: CALGELPYRLGGSSKLIF

j_gene: TRDJ1
v_gene: TRDV1
CDR3aa: CALGESSLGGSGGTDKLIF

j_gene: TRDJ3
v_gene: TRDV2
CDR3aa: CACDTVLGDTRSWDTRQMFF

j_gene: TRDJ1
v_gene: TRDV2
CDR3aa: CACDTDKLIF

j_gene: TRDJ2
v_gene: TRDV1
CDR3aa: CALGEPFFPTGGYALTAQLFF

j_gene: TRDJ1
v_gene: TRDV1
CDR3aa: CALGERGGTFLRLTDKLIF

j_gene: TRDJ1
v_gene: TRDV1
CDR3aa: CALGEGTWYKLIF

j_gene: TRDJ3
v_gene: TRDV2
CDR3aa: CACDTLTGGYSWDTRQMFF

j_gene: TRDJ1
v_gene: TRDV3
CDR3aa: CASSSISYTDKLIF

j_gene: TRDJ1
v_gene: TRDV2
CDR3aa: CACDTRVGPLKLIF

j_gene: TRDJ1
v_gene: TRDV1
CDR3aa: CALGDYYAGGFLTDKLIF

j_gene: TRDJ1
v_gene: TRDV1
CDR3aa: CALGEFNPRAIWGLYTDKLIF

j_gene: TRDJ1
v_gene: TRDV1
CDR3aa: CALGNPSTFLLWGPTDKLIF

j_gene: TRDJ1
v_gene: TRAV29/DV5
CDR3aa: CAASARLEGIRRWYTDKLIF

j_gene: TRDJ3
v_gene: TRDV2
CDR3aa: CACDTLLGDTRGSWDTRQMFF

j_gene: TRDJ1
v_gene: TRDV1
CDR3aa: CALGELVGLRGFPTDKLIF

j_gene: TRDJ1
v_gene: TRDV1
CDR3aa: CALGEFGGPGGSGSRIIYTDKLIF

j_gene: TRDJ1
v_gene: TRDV1
CDR3aa: CALQTQSFKFSYLTGGGTPDKLIF

j_gene: TRDJ3
v_gene: TRDV1
CDR3aa: CALGERSCSGGYHSSWDTRQMFF

j_gene: TRDJ1
v_gene: TRDV1
CDR3aa: CALGESTGGYTTYTDKLIF

j_gene: TRDJ4
v_gene: TRDV1
CDR3aa: CALGALRGLGDTRPLIF

j_gene: TRDJ3
v_gene: TRDV2
CDR3aa: CACDTVLGDTSSWDTRQMFF

j_gene: TRDJ1
v_gene: TRDV1
CDR3aa: CALGELDPKATDKLIF

j_gene: TRDJ1
v_gene: TRDV1
CDR3aa: CALGEERTLLGSTGGYRTDKLIF

j_gene: TRDJ1
v_gene: TRDV1
CDR3aa: CALGDRAGRSGGSTDKLIF

j_gene: TRDJ2
v_gene: TRDV1
CDR3aa: CALGEQGLTAQLFF

j_gene: TRDJ1
v_gene: TRDV3
CDR3aa: CAFSWTPRTGGYTDKLIF

j_gene: TRDJ1
v_gene: TRDV2
CDR3aa: CAWNWGSNTDKLIF

j_gene: TRDJ1
v_gene: TRDV1
CDR3aa: CALGEPGGTSYTDKLIF

j_gene: TRDJ1
v_gene: TRDV1
CDR3aa: CALGSTTTWGMAGYTDKLIF

j_gene: TRDJ1
v_gene: TRDV1
CDR3aa: CALGELFWGTTKGTGCKLIF

j_gene: TRDJ1
v_gene: TRDV3
CDR3aa: CAFETRLPTHTDKLIF

j_gene: TRDJ1
v_gene: TRDV1
CDR3aa: CALGELGHTDKLIF

j_gene: TRDJ1
v_gene: TRDV1
CDR3aa: CALGELVPKLGDEARYKLIF

j_gene: TRDJ1
v_gene: TRDV1
CDR3aa: CALGERTSILGDMYTDKLIF

j_gene: TRDJ1
v_gene: TRDV1
CDR3aa: CALGERGLWGASTSDKLIF

j_gene: TRDJ1
v_gene: TRDV1
CDR3aa: CALGEQLGHLFGGYLRVIDKLIF

j_gene: TRDJ1
v_gene: TRDV1
CDR3aa: CALGEGIAHWGIIGKLIF

j_gene: TRDJ1
v_gene: TRDV1
CDR3aa: CALGDGGYPVDKLIF

j_gene: TRDJ1
v_gene: TRDV1
CDR3aa: CALGGTFLPIRGTDKLIF

j_gene: TRDJ1
v_gene: TRDV1
CDR3aa: CALGASYPPHTDKLIF